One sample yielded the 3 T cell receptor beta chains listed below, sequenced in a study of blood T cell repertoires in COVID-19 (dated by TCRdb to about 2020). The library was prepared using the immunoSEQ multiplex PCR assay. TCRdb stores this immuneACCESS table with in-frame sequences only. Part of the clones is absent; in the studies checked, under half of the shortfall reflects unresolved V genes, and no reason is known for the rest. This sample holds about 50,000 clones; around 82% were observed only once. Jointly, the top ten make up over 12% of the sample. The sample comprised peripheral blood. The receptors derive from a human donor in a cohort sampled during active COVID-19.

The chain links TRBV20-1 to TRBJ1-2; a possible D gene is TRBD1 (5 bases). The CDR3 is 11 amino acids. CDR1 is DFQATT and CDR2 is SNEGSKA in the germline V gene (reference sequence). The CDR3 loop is CRGGKGHGYTF. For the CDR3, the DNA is TGCAGGGGGGGAAAAGGTCATGGCTACACCTTC.

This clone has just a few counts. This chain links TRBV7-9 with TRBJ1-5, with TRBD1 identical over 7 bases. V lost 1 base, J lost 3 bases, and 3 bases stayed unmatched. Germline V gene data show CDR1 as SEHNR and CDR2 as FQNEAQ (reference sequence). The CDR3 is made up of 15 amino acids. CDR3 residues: CASSLGDSDNQPQHF. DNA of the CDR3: TGTGCCAGCAGCTTAGGGGACAGCGACAATCAGCCCCAGCATTTT.

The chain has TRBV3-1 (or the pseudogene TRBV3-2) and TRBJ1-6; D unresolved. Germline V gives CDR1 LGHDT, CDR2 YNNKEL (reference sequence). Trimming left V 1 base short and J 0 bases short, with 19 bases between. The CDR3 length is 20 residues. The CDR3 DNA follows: TGTGCCAGCAGCCAAGCTCGGGTTGGAGGGTCGAGCTCCTATAATTCACCCCTCCACTTT. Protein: CASSQARVGGSSSYNSPLHF.